This T cell receptor (beta chain) was profiled in a study of T cells in Graves' hyperthyroidism and ophthalmopathy. Whole-study results and caveats: Separation of ophthalmopathy from stable hyperthyroidism was achieved by a 13 V-J model. Appearing also in blood were most of the thyroid clonotypes expanded above 0.001. It was a median around 6 months before onset that the model predicted ophthalmopathy.

From more than 8 ml of fresh peripheral blood, PBMCs were isolated. The TCR beta CDR3 regions underwent amplification using RNA transcripts as the source. TCR CDR3 underwent first-round RT-PCR with the HTBI primer set. Via MiXCR, TCRdb re-called the multiplex PCR reads, giving one row per CDR3 protein. The sample has around 250,000 distinct CDR3 sequences; roughly 15% are singletons. The CDR3 contains 15 residues. Deletions cut 2 bases from V and 5 bases from J, with 13 bases between. CDR1 and CDR2 (germline): ENHRY, SYGVKD. This clonotype was observed many times. Its antigen remains unidentified. The sequence was obtained from a woman in her thirties or forties with Graves' hyperthyroidism that later progressed to Graves' ophthalmopathy. The chain has TRBV10-3 and TRBJ2-1; the D gene is possibly TRBD2 (6 bases). The sequenced sample was blood. Here the CDR3 DNA reads TGTGCCATCAGTGAGGCTCATTCGGGGGACAATGAGCAGTTCTTC. The encoded protein is CAISEAHSGDNEQFF.